The next 29 T cell receptor beta chains were all read from a single sample in a study of blood T cell repertoires in COVID-19. Sequencing was performed with immunoSEQ multiplex PCR; in TCRdb, only in-frame clones are kept and a portion is missing. The table includes some 160,000 clones, approximately 88% detected once. Sequencing was carried out using peripheral blood. The receptors here all came from a man aged 60-69 years with acute or convalescent COVID-19.

This chain joins TRBV18 and TRBJ2-2, with D perhaps matching TRBD1 (6 bases). The CDR3 has 17 residues. Germline V gene sequence: CDR1 KGHSH, CDR2 LQKENI. V lost 2 bases and J 6 bases, leaving 19 bases between the germline ends. In DNA form, the CDR3 reads TGTGCCAGCTCACCAATACACGGACAGAGTGGGGCCGGGGAGCTGTTTTTT. Protein product: CASSPIHGQSGAGELFF. Based on the CDR3 plus reference TRBV18 and TRBJ2-2, the full variable domain is NAGVMQNPRHLVRRRGQEARLRCSPMKGHSHVYWYRQLPEEGLKFMVYLQKENIIDESGMPKERFSAEFPKEGPSILRIQQVVRGDSAAYFCASSPIHGQSGAGELFFGEGSRLTVL.

This clone occurred a few times. The genes are TRBV7-9 and TRBJ1-4; TRBD1 is a possible D gene (5 bases). The ends were cut back, 0 bases at V and 7 bases at J, with 12 bases in the middle. Germline CDR1 and CDR2: SEHNR and FQNEAQ (reference sequence). The CDR3 is made up of 15 amino acids. CDR3 in DNA: TGTGCCAGCAGCTTAGCGTCCGGGGGTGGTGAAAAACTGTTTTTT. This encodes CASSLASGGGEKLFF.

This rearrangement joins TRBV5-1 to TRBJ1-4; 10 bases agree with TRBD1. V gave up 3 bases and J gave up 3 bases; unmatched junction bases: 2. The CDR3 runs 15 residues. Per the germline V gene, CDR1 is SGHRS and CDR2 is YFSETQ. In nucleotides, the CDR3 is TGCGCCAGCAGCTCAGGACAGGGGGCTAATGAAAAACTGTTTTTT. Residues: CASSSGQGANEKLFF.

This chain connects TRBV19 to TRBJ1-5; 11 bases fit TRBD1. V lost 7 bases and J lost 6; bases outside the gene matches: 11. Germline CDR1 is LNHDA and CDR2 is SQIVND (reference sequence). This CDR3 spans 16 amino acids. CDR3 DNA: TGTGCCAGTAAGGACAGGGGGCGCAGTGCAGCTCAGCCCCAGCATTTT. It codes for CASKDRGRSAAQPQHF.

This clone was seen a handful of times. The chain uses TRBV27 and TRBJ1-2, with TRBD1 as a possible D gene (5 bases). V was clipped by 1 base and J by 2 bases, with 8 bases between them. Germline CDR1 MNHEY, CDR2 SMNVEV (reference sequence). This CDR3 has 14 amino acids. CDR3 loop: CASSLLGANYGYTF. In DNA form, the CDR3 reads TGTGCCAGCAGTTTATTAGGGGCCAACTATGGCTACACCTTC.

The chain couples TRBV4-2 to TRBJ2-3; 8 bases fit TRBD2. The CDR3 length is 15 residues. CDR1 is LGHNA, CDR2 YNFKEQ, per germline. J was trimmed by 0 bases and V by 4 bases; bases with no gene match: 3. The CDR3 loop reads CASSPLAGSTDTQYF. CDR3 nucleotides: TGTGCCAGCAGCCCGTTAGCGGGGAGCACAGATACGCAGTATTTT.

The chain joins TRBV5-1 to TRBJ2-7; TRBD1 matches at 9 bases. The CDR3 is 14 residues long. Per the germline V gene, CDR1 is SGHRS and CDR2 is YFSETQ. Trimming cost V 4 bases and J 3 bases; bases outside gene matches: 5. The CDR3 protein is CASSPGDRDYEQYF. The CDR3 bases are TGCGCCAGCAGCCCGGGGGACAGGGACTACGAGCAGTACTTC.

The genes are TRBV13 and TRBJ2-3, with D tentatively TRBD2 (6 bases). V was pared by 5 bases and J by 8 bases, with 8 bases between. Germline values: CDR1 PRHDT, CDR2 FYEKMQ (reference sequence). The CDR3 is 11 residues long. CDR3 sequence (DNA): TGTGCCAGCAGCACCGGGGGTACGCAGTATTTT. Encoded protein: CASSTGGTQYF.

V usage is TRBV19 and J usage is TRBJ2-7; a possible D gene is TRBD1 (5 bases). Germline CDR1 LNHDA, CDR2 SQIVND (reference sequence). Trimming left V 0 bases short and J 0 bases short, with 9 bases between. The CDR3 covers 15 residues. CDR3 amino acids: CASSIELGLSYEQYF. In DNA, the CDR3 is TGTGCCAGTAGTATAGAATTGGGGCTCTCCTACGAGCAGTACTTC.

The V and J genes are TRBV3-1 (or the pseudogene TRBV3-2) and TRBJ2-7, with 10 nucleotides matching TRBD1. The CDR3 sequence is 14 residues long. The V segment lost 3 bases and the J segment 6 bases; nucleotides outside the gene matches: 5. Germline assignment: CDR1 LGHDT and CDR2 YNNKEL (reference sequence). CDR3 sequence: CASSQGQGPLEQYF. CDR3 nucleotide sequence: TGTGCCAGCAGCCAGGGACAGGGGCCCCTCGAGCAGTACTTC.

This chain connects TRBV6-5 to TRBJ2-7, with D perhaps matching TRBD2 (7 bases). Between the trimmed V and J ends, which lost 6 bases and 6 bases, there was a span of 21 bases. The CDR3 loop spans 15 amino acids. Germline CDR1 and CDR2: MNHEY and SVGAGI. CDR3 DNA: TGTGCCAGCAGATCGGGGGGCGCGTTCCGCAGCGAGCAGTACTTC. It specifies CASRSGGAFRSEQYF.

The DNA for the CDR3 is TGTGCCAGCACCCCTGGCGGGGTGAGCTATGGCTACACCTTC. Translation gives CASTPGGVSYGYTF. This chain connects TRBV6-6 to TRBJ1-2; D gene unclear. The CDR3 has 14 residues. V lost 7 bases to trimming and J lost 4 bases, with 16 bases between them. The germline V gene encodes CDR1 MNHNY and CDR2 SVGAGI (reference sequence).

In this sample, this clone turned up once. The V call is TRBV4-1, the J call TRBJ1-3, with D perhaps matching TRBD1 (6 bases). V lost 4 bases and J lost 3, with 16 bases in between. The CDR3 is made up of 16 amino acids. The germline gives CDR1 MGHRA, CDR2 YSYEKL. The CDR3 DNA reads TGCGCCAGCAGCCGGGAGAGGGGGACGGTTGGAAACACCATATATTTT. Encoded protein: CASSRERGTVGNTIYF.

The V gene is TRBV6-5, the J gene TRBJ1-2; D is ambiguous. Germline V gene sequence: CDR1 MNHEY, CDR2 SVGAGI. CDR3 length: 13 residues. The ends were cut back, 2 bases at V and 4 bases at J, with 8 bases in the middle. The CDR3 DNA is TGTGCCAGCAGTTACGGGCCGGTCTATGGCTACACCTTC. The encoded protein is CASSYGPVYGYTF.

J is TRBJ2-7 and V is TRBV7-8; a weak D match, TRBD2 (5 bases). The CDR3 loop spans 16 amino acids. The germline CDR1 and CDR2 sequences are SGHVS and FQNEAQ. V lost 1 base to trimming and J lost 3 bases, with 16 bases between them. CDR3 DNA: TGTGCCAGCAGCTTAGGAGGACTTGGGTCACACTACGAGCAGTACTTC. Protein product: CASSLGGLGSHYEQYF.

The CDR3 DNA reads TGTGCCAGCAGCCCGGGATTACTAGCGGGGGCTACAGATACGCAGTATTTT. It translates to CASSPGLLAGATDTQYF. The gene calls are TRBV5-4 and TRBJ2-3; the match to TRBD2 covers 11 bases. Per the germline V gene, CDR1 is SGHNT and CDR2 is YYREEE (reference sequence). The CDR3 loop spans 17 amino acids. Losses at the gene ends were 4 bases for V and 3 bases for J; bases not matched to a gene: 10.

The chain has TRBV4-1 and TRBJ2-3; D unclear. Germline V gene data show CDR1 as MGHRA and CDR2 as YSYEKL. The CDR3 sequence is 14 residues long. V lost 1 base and J 1 base, leaving 6 bases between the germline ends. The CDR3 spells CASSQGAGTDTQYF. CDR3 bases: TGCGCCAGCAGCCAAGGGGCAGGCACAGATACGCAGTATTTT.

V gene TRBV5-1 combines with J gene TRBJ2-2; 7 bases align to TRBD1. After removal of 4 bases from V and 7 bases from J, the junction contained 7 bases not matched to a gene. Germline V lookup: CDR1 SGHRS, CDR2 YFSETQ. The CDR3 is 14 amino acids. Here the CDR3 reads CASSQDRADGELFF. The DNA for the CDR3 is TGCGCCAGCAGCCAAGACAGGGCTGACGGGGAGCTGTTTTTT.

The rearrangement uses TRBV11-2 and TRBJ2-2; 11 bases are a match to TRBD1. The length of the CDR3 is 18 residues. CDR1 is SGHAT and CDR2 is FQNNGV in the germline V gene. V lost 5 bases, J lost 6 bases, and 14 bases stayed unmatched. The CDR3 here is CASSHRRARTGGPGELFF. CDR3 nucleotides: TGTGCCAGCAGCCATAGACGGGCCCGGACAGGGGGCCCCGGGGAGCTGTTTTTT.

The rearrangement joins TRBV7-9 to TRBJ1-3; D gene unclear. The germline V gene has CDR1 SEHNR and CDR2 FQNEAQ (reference sequence). This CDR3 has 15 amino acids. Trimming pared 0 bases from V and 0 bases from J, leaving 6 bases between. Written as DNA, the CDR3 is TGTGCCAGCAGCTTAGCCTACAGCTCTGGAAACACCATATATTTT. The encoded protein is CASSLAYSSGNTIYF.

V gene TRBV18 combines with J gene TRBJ2-6; D unclear. There are 15 residues in the CDR3. The germline gives CDR1 KGHSH, CDR2 LQKENI. Deletions cut 0 bases from V and 6 bases from J, with 9 bases between. CDR3 nucleotides: TGTGCCAGCTCACCACCCGCCGCTACGGCCAACGTCCTGACTTTC. Its protein is CASSPPAATANVLTF.

The chain's CDR3 is CASSADSLNEKLFF. In DNA form, the CDR3 reads TGTGCCAGCAGTGCAGACAGCCTTAATGAAAAACTGTTTTTT. The gene calls are TRBV2 and TRBJ1-4; possible D gene TRBD1, 5 bases. In germline, CDR1 is SNHLY, CDR2 FYNNEI. V dropped 4 bases and J dropped 4 bases, with 10 bases sitting between them. The CDR3 covers 14 residues.

The chain carries TRBV6-6 and TRBJ1-1; D unresolved. CDR1 MNHNY and CDR2 SVGAGI come from the germline V gene (reference sequence). The V gene lost 2 bases and the J gene lost 1 base, with 8 bases spanning the gap. CDR3 length equals 14 residues. In nucleotides, the CDR3 is TGTGCCAGCAGTTACGGAGATACGAACACTGAAGCTTTCTTT. Translating it yields CASSYGDTNTEAFF.

V and J are TRBV30 and TRBJ1-6; tentatively, D is TRBD1 (5 bases). The CDR3 consists of 13 residues. From germline, CDR1 is GTSNPN and CDR2 SVGIG (reference sequence). Trimming pared 0 bases from V and 8 bases from J, leaving 8 bases between. CDR3 coding DNA: TGTGCCTGGAGTGTAACAGGCGATTCACCCCTCCACTTT. This gives the protein CAWSVTGDSPLHF.

This chain links TRBV5-1 with TRBJ1-1; the D is unclear. The CDR3 spans 13 residues. The germline CDR1 and CDR2 sequences are SGHRS and YFSETQ. V gave up 2 bases and J gave up 2 bases, with 7 bases separating them. The CDR3 sequence: CASSFKPNTEAFF. The CDR3, as DNA: TGCGCCAGCAGCTTTAAGCCCAACACTGAAGCTTTCTTT.

The chain combines TRBV6-5 with TRBJ1-2, with 7 bases lining up with TRBD1. CDR3 length equals 14 residues. The germline gives CDR1 MNHEY, CDR2 SVGAGI. V lost 5 bases, J lost 4 bases, and 7 bases stayed unmatched. The CDR3 bases are TGTGCCAGCAGTCTCGAACAGGGGAGCTATGGCTACACCTTC. Its protein is CASSLEQGSYGYTF.

This clone was detected a few times. The J gene is TRBJ1-1, the V gene TRBV9; a weak D match, TRBD1 (5 bases). The CDR3 loop spans 15 amino acids. V was trimmed by 4 bases and J by 5 bases, leaving 18 bases between them. CDR1 and CDR2 (germline): SGDLS, YYNGEE. The CDR3 loop reads CASSHQTGGGTEAFF. The CDR3, as DNA: TGTGCCAGCAGCCATCAGACGGGCGGGGGGACTGAAGCTTTCTTT.

This clone occurred a few times. This CDR3 is CASSYPEGGTNEKLFF. CDR3 sequence (DNA): TGTGCCAGCAGTTACCCCGAGGGGGGGACTAATGAAAAACTGTTTTTT. The gene calls are TRBV6-6 and TRBJ1-4; D might be TRBD1 (6 bases). Trimming stripped 2 bases from V and 2 bases from J, with 12 bases between. Germline CDR1 MNHNY, CDR2 SVGAGI (reference sequence). The CDR3 extends over 16 amino acids.

This clone has only a few counts. The V call is TRBV11-2, the J call TRBJ1-1, with D perhaps matching TRBD1 (6 bases). Deletions cut 3 bases from V and 8 bases from J, with 13 bases between. This CDR3 comprises 13 residues. Per germline, CDR1 SGHAT and CDR2 FQNNGV. CDR3 bases: TGTGCCAGCAGCTTTGGCAGGGGAGTCGAAGCTTTCTTT. It encodes CASSFGRGVEAFF.